These 24 T cell receptor beta chains were all obtained from the same sample, sequenced in a study of vaccination and CD4 T cells after COVID-19. These TCRs are of unknown antigen specificity. Cultured CD4+ T-cell DNA underwent Oncomine TCR Beta short-read sequencing. A single record per CDR3 protein comes from TCRdb applying MiXCR to the PCR reads. The table lists about 26,000 distinct CDR3 sequences, less than 60% of them singletons, with over 25% in the top ten. Sample treatment: approximately 9-day PBMC culture with coronavirus spike peptide pools or control peptides (ViraFEST assay). The sample here was CD4+ T cells from blood, cultured in vitro, taken before SARS-CoV-2 vaccination. These receptors all stem from a human donor who received a COVID-19 vaccine.

This clonotype has more than one count but fewer than ten. CDR3 nucleotide sequence: TGCAGTGCTAGATTCCCGAACACTGAAGCTTTCTTT. Its protein is CSARFPNTEAFF. The rearrangement links TRBV20-1 to TRBJ1-1; D ambiguous. CDR1 is DFQATT and CDR2 is SNEGSKA in the germline V gene (reference sequence). The CDR3 spans 12 residues. The ends were cut back, 2 bases at V and 1 base at J, with 5 bases in the middle.

This clonotype was seen a handful of times. The chain joins TRBV6-5 to TRBJ1-6; D is unclear. Germline V gene data show CDR1 as MNHEY and CDR2 as SVGAGI. With 4 bases removed from V and 0 bases from J, the gap between germline ends came to 10 bases. The CDR3 loop spans 16 amino acids. The CDR3 reads CASSSGLSSYNSPLHF. The CDR3 coding sequence is TGTGCCAGCAGTTCAGGACTAAGCTCCTATAATTCACCCCTCCACTTT.

This clonotype has more than one count but fewer than ten. The V gene is TRBV6-1, the J gene TRBJ1-2, with D hard to call. The length of the CDR3 is 14 residues. The V gene lost 6 bases and the J gene lost 3 bases, with 14 bases spanning the gap. Germline-derived CDR1 and CDR2 are MNHNS and SASEGT. The CDR3 sequence: CASSEPPRHYGYTF. The CDR3 DNA reads as TGTGCCAGCAGCGAACCGCCCAGACACTATGGCTACACCTTC.

The chain uses TRBV12-3 or TRBV12-4 and TRBJ1-1, with TRBD1 as a possible D gene (6 bases). Trimming removed 6 bases from V and 1 base from J, with 12 bases in between. The length of the CDR3 is 14 residues. As DNA, the CDR3 is TGTGCCAGCAGCCGGGGGGGGCAGAACACTGAAGCTTTCTTT. Amino acids: CASSRGGQNTEAFF.

There are a few counts of this clonotype. The chain joins TRBV24-1 to TRBJ2-3, with 8 bases lining up with TRBD2. CDR3 length: 17 residues. J gave up 3 bases and V 3 bases, and 10 bases lay outside the gene matches. CDR1 and CDR2 from the germline V gene are KGHDR and SFDVKD. This chain's CDR3 is CATSDPLGGGLTDTQYF. Written as DNA, the CDR3 is TGTGCCACCAGTGATCCGCTCGGCGGGGGGTTGACAGATACGCAGTATTTT.

The V and J genes are TRBV11-3 and TRBJ1-3; 8 bases are shared with TRBD1. CDR1 and CDR2 from the germline V gene are SGHNT and YENEEA. CDR3 length: 15 amino acids. The ends lost 6 bases at V and 4 bases at J; junction bases unmatched: 8. CDR3 residues: CASRADRGAGNTIYF. CDR3 coding DNA: TGTGCCAGCAGAGCAGACAGGGGAGCAGGAAACACCATATATTTT.

The chain is built from TRBV28 and TRBJ1-4; 9 bases match TRBD1. The CDR3 loop spans 15 amino acids. The germline gives CDR1 MDHEN, CDR2 SYDVKM. The V gene end was trimmed by 8 bases and the J gene end by 6 bases; junction bases not matched to a gene: 10. Written as DNA, the CDR3 is TGTGCCAGCCACACTACAGGGGGCGCTTATGAAAAACTGTTTTTT. This encodes CASHTTGGAYEKLFF. The full variable domain, in which reference TRBV28 and TRBJ1-4 provide the parts outside the CDR3, is DVKVTQSSRYLVKRTGEKVFLECVQDMDHENMFWYRQDPGLGLRLIYFSYDVKMKEKGDIPEGYSVSREKKERFSLILESASTNQTSMYLCASHTTGGAYEKLFFGSGTQLSVL.

This clonotype has only a few counts. The chain has TRBV24-1 and TRBJ2-5; D may correspond to TRBD1 or TRBD2 (6 bases each). In germline, CDR1 is KGHDR, CDR2 SFDVKD. The CDR3 consists of 15 residues. The V and J ends lost 5 bases and 4 bases respectively, with 16 bases between them. The CDR3 is CATSVPNGGGETQYF. CDR3 nucleotides: TGTGCCACCAGTGTCCCTAACGGAGGGGGAGAGACCCAGTACTTC.

The chain couples TRBV2 to TRBJ2-7, with 11 nucleotides matching TRBD2. J was trimmed by 2 bases and V by 6 bases; bases with no gene match: 6. Germline CDR1 is SNHLY and CDR2 is FYNNEI. The CDR3 has 15 residues. The CDR3 reads CASRVNSGGAYEQYF. The DNA for the CDR3 is TGTGCCAGCAGGGTAAATAGCGGGGGGGCCTACGAGCAGTACTTC.

The chain links TRBV20-1 to TRBJ2-1; D is unresolved. CDR3 length equals 15 residues. Trimming pared 0 bases from V and 8 bases from J, leaving 17 bases between. Germline V gene data show CDR1 as DFQATT and CDR2 as SNEGSKA (reference sequence). The CDR3 loop is CSARDRAPPHDEQFF. As DNA, the CDR3 is TGCAGTGCTAGAGATCGGGCGCCCCCACACGATGAGCAGTTCTTC.

The chain couples TRBV7-8 to TRBJ2-2; tentatively, D is TRBD1 or TRBD2 (5 bases each). This CDR3 spans 18 amino acids. CDR1 is SGHVS and CDR2 is FQNEAQ in the germline V gene. Trimming removed 0 bases from V and 3 bases from J, with 17 bases in between. The CDR3 DNA follows: TGTGCCAGCAGCTTAGCGGGCCAAAGGGACCGATACACCGGGGAGCTGTTTTTT. It is translated as CASSLAGQRDRYTGELFF.

The chain recombines TRBV24-1 with TRBJ2-2; perhaps D is TRBD1 or TRBD2 (5 bases each). The V end was cut by 4 bases, the J end by 0 bases, with 14 bases between. This CDR3 is built from 17 residues. The germline V gene encodes CDR1 KGHDR and CDR2 SFDVKD. CDR3 in DNA: TGTGCCACCAGTGACCCCGTGGGGGTTACGAACACCGGGGAGCTGTTTTTT. This sequence encodes CATSDPVGVTNTGELFF.

The chain employs TRBV20-1 and TRBJ2-4; D gene ambiguous. This CDR3 contains 14 residues. Trimming left V 3 bases short and J 3 bases short, with 12 bases between. CDR1 and CDR2 (germline): DFQATT, SNEGSKA (reference sequence). The CDR3 region has the DNA TGCAGTGCTAGTAGACTCAATCACAAAAACATTCAGTACTTC. This gives the protein CSASRLNHKNIQYF.

The chain combines TRBV6-1 with TRBJ2-5, with D unresolved. This CDR3 has 14 amino acids. Per germline, CDR1 MNHNS and CDR2 SASEGT. The ends were cut back, 7 bases at V and 2 bases at J, with 14 bases in the middle. As DNA, the CDR3 is TGTGCCAGCACCCTCGGATCCCTACAAGAGACCCAGTACTTC. It codes for CASTLGSLQETQYF.

On this clonotype itself: At one boundary the junction diverges from the germline segment, which might be a read error. The chain joins TRBV7-2 to TRBJ2-2; D call uncertain. CDR1 SGHTA and CDR2 FQGNSA come from the germline V gene. The CDR3 extends over 15 amino acids. The CDR3 DNA sequence: TGTGTCAGCAGCTTAGGTAGCTCGAACACCGGGGAGCTGTTTTTT. It is translated as CVSSLGSSNTGELFF.

The table lists this clonotype with a count of one. The chain employs TRBV7-2 and TRBJ2-7, with 13 nucleotides matching TRBD2. J gave up 2 bases and V 5 bases, and 18 bases lay outside the gene matches. Looked up from germline, CDR1 is SGHTA and CDR2 is FQGNSA. The CDR3 consists of 20 residues. CDR3 in DNA: TGTGCCAGCAGCCAAGTTTTAACTAGCGGGGGGGCCGGAAAGACCTACGAGCAGTACTTC. It is translated as CASSQVLTSGGAGKTYEQYF.

This chain joins TRBV7-9 and TRBJ2-3; D unclear. The CDR3 loop spans 12 amino acids. The germline gives CDR1 SEHNR, CDR2 FQNEAQ (reference sequence). V was cut by 5 bases and J by 4 bases, with 7 bases left in between. The CDR3 here is CASSRTADTQYF. The DNA for the CDR3 is TGTGCCAGCAGCCGAACCGCAGATACGCAGTATTTT.

The table lists this clonotype with a few counts. The V and J genes are TRBV30 and TRBJ2-3; 7 bases map to TRBD1. The J segment lost 3 bases and the V segment lost 2 bases, leaving 11 bases of the junction unmatched. This CDR3 has 16 amino acids. The germline V gene has CDR1 GTSNPN and CDR2 SVGIG (reference sequence). CDR3 nucleotides: TGTGCCTGGAGTCGGACAGGCGCGACGGGAACAGATACGCAGTATTTT. It specifies CAWSRTGATGTDTQYF.

The chain combines TRBV2 with TRBJ1-2, with a tentative D call TRBD1 (6 bases). Looked up from germline, CDR1 is SNHLY and CDR2 is FYNNEI. This CDR3 is built from 12 residues. V lost 6 bases, J lost 7 bases, and 12 bases lay in between. The CDR3: CASRSGVSGYTF. The DNA for the CDR3 is TGTGCCAGCAGATCAGGGGTCTCTGGCTACACCTTC.

The V call is TRBV19, the J call TRBJ1-2; D not certain. There are 14 residues in the CDR3. Per germline, CDR1 LNHDA and CDR2 SQIVND (reference sequence). Trimming took 0 bases from V and 5 from J, leaving 10 bases between them. CDR3 loop: CASSIDIYGYGYTF. CDR3 coding DNA: TGTGCCAGTAGTATAGATATTTATGGGTATGGCTACACCTTC.

This clonotype appeared a few times. CDR3: CASSDGAGTTLSYGYTF. The CDR3 DNA sequence: TGTGCCAGCAGTGATGGGGCAGGGACCACCTTATCCTATGGCTACACCTTC. The chain has TRBV25-1 and TRBJ1-2; tentatively, D is TRBD1 (5 bases). Deletions cut 3 bases from V and 4 bases from J, with 21 bases between. This CDR3 spans 17 amino acids. In germline, CDR1 is MGHDK, CDR2 SYGVNS.

The chain combines TRBV7-9 with TRBJ1-2; possibly TRBD1 for D (5 bases). With 2 bases removed from V and 9 bases from J, the gap between germline ends came to 10 bases. The CDR3 is 12 residues long. CDR1 and CDR2 (germline): SEHNR, FQNEAQ (reference sequence). CDR3 amino acids: CASSLSAGSYTF. The CDR3 DNA sequence: TGTGCCAGCAGCTTATCGGCAGGGAGCTACACCTTC.

This clonotype was detected only a few times. CDR3 nucleotides: TGTGCCTGGGAGACAGGCAGCTATGGCTACACCTTC. Amino acids: CAWETGSYGYTF. The chain has TRBV30 and TRBJ1-2, with TRBD1 as a possible D gene (6 bases). The CDR3 is 12 residues long. CDR1 is GTSNPN, CDR2 SVGIG, per germline (reference sequence). V was shortened by 5 bases and J by 4 bases, with 11 bases between the two germline ends.

The chain links TRBV29-1 to TRBJ1-2; maybe TRBD1 (5 bases). The V gene's germline CDR1 is SQVTM and CDR2 ANQGSEA. V was shortened by 1 base and J by 5 bases, with 14 bases between the two germline ends. The CDR3 spans 14 residues. As DNA, the CDR3 is TGCAGCGTTGAAGGTCCCGGGGGGGAATATGGCTACACCTTC. It codes for CSVEGPGGEYGYTF.